This T cell receptor (beta chain) is drawn from a study of blood T cells in healthy people across ages. Whole-study findings and limits: Those diversity estimates obtained from one million T cells were thought to be underestimates.

A J-beta primer mix and a sample-barcoded 5' primer were used in a second PCR of roughly 6 to 11 cycles. Each cDNA molecule received a tag from a template-switch adaptor that had 12 random nucleotides. TCRdb independently ran MiXCR on the 5' RACE reads; one entry per CDR3 protein. The sample holds 1.5 million to 2 million distinct CDR3 sequences; around half are singletons and the top ten take 2.1%. CDR3 size: 12 residues. V dropped 1 base and J dropped 14 bases, with 12 bases sitting between them. Worth noting for this clonotype: The antigen remains undetermined.

The clonotype comes from a woman aged 40 to 49 in good health. Sequencing used blood. The chain uses TRBV12-3 or TRBV12-4 and TRBJ2-1; tentative D call: TRBD1 (6 bases). CDR3 coding DNA: TGTGCCAGCAGTTTAGGACAGGTGGTAGAGTTCTTC. As protein: CASSLGQVVEFF.